These 20 T cell receptor beta chains share one sample of origin, sequenced in a study of T cells in lung cancer brain metastases. Sequencing was performed with immunoSEQ multiplex PCR; in TCRdb, only in-frame clones are kept and a portion is missing. This sample has over 950 clones; just over 85% occur once, and the top ten carry about a sixth. Sequenced sample: tumor tissue from a brain metastasis. The receptor source for this set is a woman in her 50s with non-small cell lung cancer that had spread to the brain.

The chain couples TRBV25-1 to TRBJ2-7; TRBD1 matches 9 bases. The V segment lost 4 bases and the J segment 4 bases; nucleotides outside the gene matches: 8. Germline CDR1 MGHDK, CDR2 SYGVNS. This CDR3 is 15 amino acids long. The CDR3 sequence: CASSAPWTGAYEQYF. CDR3 in DNA: TGTGCCAGCAGTGCTCCCTGGACAGGGGCTTACGAGCAGTACTTC.

V usage is TRBV28 and J usage is TRBJ2-7; TRBD2 matches at 9 bases. The CDR3 covers 14 residues. CDR1 and CDR2 (germline): MDHEN, SYDVKM. The trim removed 5 bases at V and 2 bases at J, leaving 4 bases unmatched. CDR3 sequence (DNA): TGTGCCAGCAGTCTCGGCGGGAGGGCCTACGAGCAGTACTTC. Its protein product is CASSLGGRAYEQYF.

On this clone: One junction end disagrees with the germline gene, perhaps due to a read error. The chain links TRBV19 to TRBJ2-1, with a weak D call TRBD2 (6 bases). CDR3 length: 15 residues. From germline, CDR1 is LNHDA and CDR2 SQIVND (reference sequence). DNA for the CDR3: TGTGCCAATAGTATAGATTGGGGACTGAGCAATGAGCAGTTCTTC. Translated: CANSIDWGLSNEQFF.

The V gene is TRBV5-4, the J gene TRBJ2-5, with D uncertain. Deletions cut 1 base from V and 3 bases from J, with 1 base between. The CDR3 has 11 amino acids. Germline CDR1 SGHNT, CDR2 YYREEE (reference sequence). CDR3: CASSLKETQYF. In nucleotides, the CDR3 is TGTGCCAGCAGCTTGAAAGAGACCCAGTACTTC.

CDR3 nucleotide sequence: TGTGCCAGCAGCCAACAGGTCACCGAGGTACTCGGAAACACCATATATTTT. It yields the protein CASSQQVTEVLGNTIYF. This chain connects TRBV4-2 to TRBJ1-3; D is unresolved. V dropped 2 bases and J dropped 4 bases, with 18 bases sitting between them. The germline CDR1 and CDR2 sequences are LGHNA and YNFKEQ. The CDR3 loop spans 17 amino acids.

On this clone: Germline and junction disagree at one end, which may indicate a read error. This chain connects TRBV7-8 to TRBJ2-7; D gene ambiguous. The CDR3 has 16 amino acids. Germline V gene sequence: CDR1 SGHVS, CDR2 FQNEAQ. The chain's CDR3 is CASSPQRAGISYEQYF. CDR3 in DNA: TGTGCTAGCAGCCCCCAACGAGCAGGCATATCCTACGAGCAGTACTTC.

Remarks on this clone: The same CDR3 can be traced to other DNA sequences in this sample. The chain joins TRBV5-1 to TRBJ2-2; possible D gene TRBD1, 5 bases. The germline V gene has CDR1 SGHRS and CDR2 YFSETQ. Trimming shortened V by 4 bases and J by 3 bases, and 7 bases separated the two germline ends. The CDR3 is made up of 13 amino acids. The CDR3 spells CASSTGDTGELFF. In DNA, the CDR3 is TGCGCCAGCAGCACAGGAGACACCGGGGAGCTGTTTTTT.

The gene calls are TRBV25-1 and TRBJ2-1; D is uncertain. Germline CDR1 and CDR2: MGHDK and SYGVNS. The CDR3 is 12 residues long. V was clipped by 5 bases and J by 9 bases, with 11 bases between them. The CDR3 loop reads CASSIQWGEQFF. CDR3 DNA sequence: TGTGCCAGCAGTATACAGTGGGGTGAGCAGTTCTTC.

The V gene is TRBV13, the J gene TRBJ2-3, with D maybe TRBD2 (6 bases). CDR3 size: 13 residues. The V end lost 5 bases, the J end lost 3 bases, and 9 bases lay between the germline ends. CDR1 is PRHDT, CDR2 FYEKMQ, per germline (reference sequence). CDR3 in DNA: TGTGCCAGCAGCCTGAGCGGGACAGATACGCAGTATTTT. Translating gives CASSLSGTDTQYF.

The rearrangement links TRBV29-1 to TRBJ1-2; D is undetermined. V shed 7 bases and J shed 6 bases, with 9 bases lying between them. From germline, CDR1 is SQVTM and CDR2 ANQGSEA. This CDR3 is built from 10 residues. The DNA of the CDR3 is TGCAGCGCCATACAGAATGGCTACACCTTC. This gives the protein CSAIQNGYTF.

CDR3 loop: CASRTGHNEQFF. CDR3 DNA: TGTGCCAGCAGGACAGGACACAATGAGCAGTTCTTC. The chain couples TRBV6-1 to TRBJ2-1; tentatively, D is TRBD1 (6 bases). The CDR3 totals 12 residues. Deletions cut 6 bases from V and 5 bases from J, with 8 bases between. Germline V gene sequence: CDR1 MNHNS, CDR2 SASEGT.

This clone was counted between two and nine times. The chain carries TRBV4-1 and TRBJ2-2; weak D call: TRBD1 (6 bases). Deletions cut 0 bases from V and 11 bases from J, with 7 bases between. There are 12 residues in the CDR3. Germline CDR1 reads MGHRA; CDR2 reads YSYEKL. CDR3 DNA sequence: TGCGCCAGCAGCCAAGATGGGACAGAGCTGTTTTTT. As protein: CASSQDGTELFF.

The count of this clone is one. V usage is TRBV6-5 and J usage is TRBJ1-1; a weak D match, TRBD1 (6 bases). Germline loops: CDR1 MNHEY, CDR2 SVGAGI. V lost 4 bases and J 3 bases, leaving 15 bases between the germline ends. The CDR3 is 15 amino acids. The CDR3 here is CASSLFPGVDTEAFF. As DNA, the CDR3 is TGTGCCAGCAGTTTGTTCCCAGGGGTGGACACTGAAGCTTTCTTT.

The chain uses TRBV6-6 and TRBJ1-2; the D gene is possibly TRBD1 (5 bases). CDR1 is MNHNY, CDR2 SVGAGI, per germline (reference sequence). V lost 2 bases and J 5 bases, leaving 15 bases between the germline ends. The CDR3 is made up of 15 amino acids. CDR3 in DNA: TGTGCCAGCAGTTACGGGGGGACGGGAGCTTATGGCTACACCTTC. Protein: CASSYGGTGAYGYTF.

The V and J genes are TRBV18 and TRBJ1-3; TRBD1 agrees at 9 bases. From germline, CDR1 is KGHSH and CDR2 LQKENI. The CDR3 is 15 amino acids. The junction had 1 base not matched to a gene; V was cut back by 2 bases and J by 2 bases. The DNA of the CDR3 is TGTGCCAGCTCACCAGGGACAGGGACTGGAAACACCATATATTTT. The encoded protein is CASSPGTGTGNTIYF. The whole variable domain, filled in from reference TRBV18 and TRBJ1-3, reads NAGVMQNPRHLVRRRGQEARLRCSPMKGHSHVYWYRQLPEEGLKFMVYLQKENIIDESGMPKERFSAEFPKEGPSILRIQQVVRGDSAAYFCASSPGTGTGNTIYFGEGSWLTVV.

The rearrangement joins TRBV28 to TRBJ1-1; D is possibly TRBD1 (6 bases). Germline V gene data show CDR1 as MDHEN and CDR2 as SYDVKM. This CDR3 spans 15 amino acids. V lost 0 bases and J 1 base, leaving 9 bases between the germline ends. This chain's CDR3 is CASSLWDRPNTEAFF. CDR3 nucleotide sequence: TGTGCCAGCAGTTTATGGGACAGACCGAACACTGAAGCTTTCTTT.

The rearrangement links TRBV6-1 to TRBJ2-1; D is perhaps TRBD2 (6 bases). Germline-derived CDR1 and CDR2 are MNHNS and SASEGT. V lost 1 base and J lost 4, with 14 bases in between. This CDR3 is 16 amino acids long. The CDR3 is CASSEVAGGAYNEQFF. CDR3 sequence (DNA): TGTGCCAGCAGTGAAGTTGCAGGAGGGGCTTACAATGAGCAGTTCTTC.

With regard to this clone: An end of the junction differs from the germline gene, which may be a read error. This chain joins TRBV6-5 and TRBJ1-2; no reliable D call. The CDR3 length is 12 residues. The germline V gene has CDR1 MNHEY and CDR2 SVGAGI. Written as DNA, the CDR3 is TGTGCCAGCAGCCGAAGAAATTATGGCTATACCTTC. This codes for CASSRRNYGYTF.

CDR3 loop: CAWRKTGPNQPQHF. The CDR3 region has the DNA TGTGCCTGGAGAAAGACAGGGCCGAATCAGCCCCAGCATTTT. The genes are TRBV30 and TRBJ1-5; 7 bases are shared with TRBD1. Losses at the gene ends were 3 bases for V and 4 bases for J; bases not matched to a gene: 6. Germline values: CDR1 GTSNPN, CDR2 SVGIG (reference sequence). The CDR3 sequence is 14 residues long. Filled out from reference TRBV30 and TRBJ1-5, the complete variable domain reads SQTIHQWPATLVQPVGSPLSLECTVEGTSNPNLYWYRQAAGRGLQLLFYSVGIGQISSEVPQNLSASRPQDRQFILSSKKLLLSDSGFYLCAWRKTGPNQPQHFGDGTRLSIL.

The chain combines TRBV5-4 with TRBJ2-7; 7 positions agree with TRBD1. Germline trimming cut 4 bases from V and 2 bases from J; bases unmatched to any gene: 12. Germline CDR1 and CDR2: SGHNT and YYREEE (reference sequence). This CDR3 spans 16 amino acids. DNA of the CDR3: TGTGCCAGCAGCCAGCGTAGGGGGCAGGTAACCTACGAGCAGTACTTC. Protein: CASSQRRGQVTYEQYF.